This T cell receptor beta chain was identified in a study of blood T cell repertoires in COVID-19. As for the study in general: The United States, Italy and Spain were the sources of the acute and convalescent COVID-19 samples.

Original handling: Estimation of nucleated cell counts relied on the amplification of reference gene primers. Some clones are missing from TCRdb's copy, which holds only in-frame ones; the method was immunoSEQ multiplex PCR. That table is the source of V, J and clone size, and D and trimming were worked out from the DNA. The table includes about 240,000 clones, 85% to 90% detected once. Sequenced material: peripheral blood. This sequence was found in a man between 60 and 75 years old with acute or convalescent COVID-19.

CDR3 loop: CASSQGDNQPQHF. CDR3 in DNA: TGTGCCAGCAGTCAGGGGGACAACCAGCCCCAGCATTTT. The V call is TRBV12-3 or TRBV12-4, the J call TRBJ1-5; 7 bases match TRBD1. J lost 7 bases, V lost 5 bases, and 5 bases had no gene match. CDR3 length: 13 residues.